Each of the 22 T cell receptor beta chains below was sequenced from the same sample in a study of T cell responses to AZD1222 COVID-19 vaccine. Sequencing used immunoSEQ multiplex PCR; TCRdb keeps in-frame clones, though not all of them. The data show roughly 130,000 clones, roughly nine tenths seen once. Specimen: peripheral blood, collected on day 0 of AZD1222 vaccination. The source of these receptors is an adult in good health.

V is TRBV3-1 (or the pseudogene TRBV3-2) and J is TRBJ1-5; 7 bases line up with TRBD1. Trimming cost V 1 base and J 6 bases; bases outside gene matches: 21. CDR1 is LGHDT, CDR2 YNNKEL, per germline (reference sequence). This CDR3 region has 20 residues. The CDR3 region is CASSQGLRLSGGSPAQPQHF. The CDR3 DNA reads as TGTGCCAGCAGCCAAGGCCTCCGGCTTTCAGGGGGATCTCCAGCTCAGCCCCAGCATTTT.

The gene calls are TRBV11-2 and TRBJ2-2, with D perhaps matching TRBD1 or TRBD2 (7 bases each). Germline CDR1 SGHAT, CDR2 FQNNGV. V gave up 0 bases and J gave up 4 bases, with 21 bases separating them. The CDR3 is 19 amino acids. The CDR3 sequence: CASSLEGLPTGRATGELFF. The CDR3 DNA sequence: TGTGCCAGCAGCTTAGAGGGCCTACCGACAGGGAGGGCCACCGGGGAGCTGTTTTTT.

This CDR3 reads CSVVGTGGQPQHF. As DNA, the CDR3 is TGCAGCGTTGTCGGGACAGGGGGTCAGCCCCAGCATTTT. The chain recombines TRBV29-1 with TRBJ1-5; 11 bases match TRBD1. Germline V gives CDR1 SQVTM, CDR2 ANQGSEA. The V segment lost 4 bases and the J segment 6 bases; nucleotides outside the gene matches: 2. CDR3 length: 13 residues.

The V gene is TRBV30, the J gene TRBJ1-1; D perhaps matches TRBD1 (6 bases). CDR3 size: 12 residues. Germline CDR1 and CDR2: GTSNPN and SVGIG (reference sequence). V lost 8 bases and J lost 4, with 14 bases in between. The CDR3 protein is CAGYTGSTEAFF. CDR3 in DNA: TGTGCCGGATATACAGGGAGCACTGAAGCTTTCTTT.

The rearrangement uses TRBV20-1 and TRBJ1-5, with a possible D match to TRBD1 (5 bases). V lost 0 bases and J lost 13, with 10 bases in between. The CDR3 is 11 residues long. The germline V gene has CDR1 DFQATT and CDR2 SNEGSKA (reference sequence). CDR3 nucleotides: TGCAGTGCTAGAGATCGACAGTGGCAGCATTTT. Its protein is CSARDRQWQHF.

This chain links TRBV28 with TRBJ2-7; no definite D call. Trimming cost V 5 bases and J 10 bases, with 9 bases left between them. CDR1 and CDR2 from the germline V gene are MDHEN and SYDVKM. This CDR3 region has 10 residues. This CDR3 reads CASSDVGQYF. In DNA, the CDR3 is TGTGCCAGCAGTGACGTCGGACAGTACTTC. Supplemented by reference TRBV28 and TRBJ2-7, the full variable domain reads DVKVTQSSRYLVKRTGEKVFLECVQDMDHENMFWYRQDPGLGLRLIYFSYDVKMKEKGDIPEGYSVSREKKERFSLILESASTNQTSMYLCASSDVGQYFGPGTRLTVT.

V usage is TRBV7-3 and J usage is TRBJ1-4; 8 bases fit TRBD1. CDR3 length: 15 amino acids. The V gene's germline CDR1 is SGHTA and CDR2 FQGTGA. V shed 4 bases and J 3 bases; nucleotides not matched to a gene: 4. In DNA, the CDR3 is TGTGCCAGCAGCTCCTCAGGGGGCCCTAATGAAAAACTGTTTTTT. This gives the protein CASSSSGGPNEKLFF.

There are a few counts of this clone. The chain employs TRBV4-3 and TRBJ1-2; TRBD1 might be the D (5 bases). Trimming removed 4 bases from V and 7 bases from J, with 19 bases in between. Germline CDR1 LGHNA, CDR2 YSLEER. The CDR3 length is 15 residues. CDR3 sequence: CASSRGTAPDFGYTF. CDR3 nucleotides: TGCGCCAGCAGCCGAGGGACGGCGCCCGATTTTGGCTACACCTTC.

This clone has only one observation. CDR3 nucleotides: TGTGCCAGCAGCCAAGTTCTAGCCGCGTACAATGAGCAGTTCTTC. Translating it yields CASSQVLAAYNEQFF. The J gene is TRBJ2-1, the V gene TRBV3-1 (or the pseudogene TRBV3-2), with a tentative D call TRBD2 (5 bases). Trimming took 1 base from V and 4 from J, leaving 11 bases between them. CDR1 is LGHDT and CDR2 is YNNKEL in the germline V gene (reference sequence). This CDR3 contains 15 residues.

The chain carries TRBV10-2 and TRBJ2-1, with D maybe TRBD2 (6 bases). The CDR3 is 15 residues long. From germline, CDR1 is WSHSY and CDR2 SAAADI. The V and J ends lost 5 bases and 8 bases respectively, with 19 bases between them. The DNA of the CDR3 is TGCGCCAGCAGTCCTAGCGTCACCTGGGAAGATGAGCAGTTCTTC. Its protein is CASSPSVTWEDEQFF.

The chain combines TRBV14 with TRBJ2-7, with D tentatively TRBD1 or TRBD2 (6 bases each). The CDR3 is 17 residues long. Trimming took 4 bases from V and 2 from J, leaving 21 bases between them. The germline V gene encodes CDR1 SGHDN and CDR2 FVKESK. The CDR3 spells CASSRAPYQGGTYEQYF. DNA of the CDR3: TGTGCCAGCAGCCGCGCTCCTTATCAAGGGGGGACCTACGAGCAGTACTTC.

This clone is medium-sized by share. The chain carries TRBV28 and TRBJ1-2; 7 nucleotides agree with TRBD1. Per germline, CDR1 MDHEN and CDR2 SYDVKM. The CDR3 covers 16 residues. V lost 4 bases to trimming and J lost 0 bases; unmatched junction nucleotides: 8. The CDR3 spells CASSWGRDSSNYGYTF. The CDR3 region has the DNA TGTGCCAGCAGTTGGGGAAGGGACAGCTCTAACTATGGCTACACCTTC.

The rearrangement uses TRBV6-5 and TRBJ1-4; D not resolved. Per germline, CDR1 MNHEY and CDR2 SVGAGI. Trimming removed 2 bases at V and 3 bases at J, with 10 bases between. This CDR3 is built from 15 residues. The CDR3 spells CASSYLGKANEKLFF. CDR3 in DNA: TGTGCCAGCAGTTACCTCGGGAAGGCTAATGAAAAACTGTTTTTT.

The chain links TRBV11-2 to TRBJ2-2, with 8 positions matching TRBD1. Trimming cost V 5 bases and J 7 bases; bases outside gene matches: 9. Germline V gene sequence: CDR1 SGHAT, CDR2 FQNNGV. The CDR3 totals 15 residues. DNA for the CDR3: TGTGCCAGCAGCAGCATAACCGGGACAGGCGGGGAGCTGTTTTTT. It yields the protein CASSSITGTGGELFF.

The gene calls are TRBV14 and TRBJ1-2, with 8 bases lining up with TRBD1. Germline V gene data show CDR1 as SGHDN and CDR2 as FVKESK. This CDR3 contains 17 residues. V lost 0 bases and J lost 5; bases outside the gene matches: 11. The chain's CDR3 is CASSQDSRGQGGYGYTF. DNA for the CDR3: TGTGCCAGCAGCCAAGATTCCAGAGGACAGGGAGGGTATGGCTACACCTTC.

This clone appeared a single time. V gene TRBV19 combines with J gene TRBJ1-5; 11 bases map to TRBD1. The CDR3 sequence is 17 residues long. Germline trimming cut 4 bases from V and 0 bases from J; bases unmatched to any gene: 5. Per germline, CDR1 LNHDA and CDR2 SQIVND (reference sequence). The CDR3 nucleotides are TGTGCCAGTAGTAGGGGACAGGGGGACTATAGCAATCAGCCCCAGCATTTT. Encoded protein: CASSRGQGDYSNQPQHF.

The sample holds one count of this clone. CDR3 in DNA: TGTGCCAGCAGCGCCGGGAGTAATTCCTACGAGCAGTACTTC. Translating gives CASSAGSNSYEQYF. The J gene is TRBJ2-7, the V gene TRBV13; possibly TRBD2 for D (6 bases). The CDR3 length is 14 residues. V was clipped by 5 bases and J by 1 base, with 12 bases between them. CDR1 is PRHDT and CDR2 is FYEKMQ in the germline V gene (reference sequence).

The rearrangement links TRBV28 to TRBJ1-2, with D possibly being TRBD1 (6 bases). V was shortened by 3 bases and J by 2 bases, with 13 bases between the two germline ends. The CDR3 consists of 15 residues. Germline V gives CDR1 MDHEN, CDR2 SYDVKM. The CDR3 region is CASSFPGEGNYGYTF. CDR3 coding DNA: TGTGCCAGCAGTTTTCCAGGGGAGGGCAACTATGGCTACACCTTC.

V usage is TRBV28 and J usage is TRBJ2-7, with D unresolved. The V gene lost 4 bases and the J gene lost 2 bases, with 12 bases spanning the gap. Germline V gene data show CDR1 as MDHEN and CDR2 as SYDVKM. The CDR3 runs to 14 residues. CDR3 amino acids: CASSSAGSTYEQYF. CDR3 sequence (DNA): TGTGCCAGCAGTTCTGCCGGGTCGACCTACGAGCAGTACTTC.

The rearrangement uses TRBV6-1 and TRBJ2-5; D not certain. CDR1 is MNHNS and CDR2 is SASEGT in the germline V gene. This CDR3 comprises 17 residues. Trimming took 1 base from V and 4 from J, leaving 19 bases between them. In DNA form, the CDR3 reads TGTGCCAGCAGTGAAGGCGTAGGGCTAATGGCACGAGAGACCCAGTACTTC. It is translated as CASSEGVGLMARETQYF.

The chain couples TRBV9 to TRBJ2-2; tentative D call: TRBD2 (7 bases). The CDR3 extends over 17 amino acids. Looked up from germline, CDR1 is SGDLS and CDR2 is YYNGEE. V dropped 4 bases and J dropped 4 bases, with 20 bases sitting between them. The chain's CDR3 is CASSPWKGGATTGELFF. The DNA for the CDR3 is TGTGCCAGCAGCCCCTGGAAGGGGGGGGCGACCACCGGGGAGCTGTTTTTT.

This clone is a singleton in its sample. The genes are TRBV6-2 or TRBV6-3 and TRBJ1-5; D ambiguous. Germline V gene data show CDR1 as MNHEY and CDR2 as SVGEGT. With 2 bases removed from V and 5 bases from J, the gap between germline ends came to 10 bases. The CDR3 contains 14 residues. The CDR3 sequence: CASSYPRADQPQHF. CDR3 in DNA: TGTGCCAGCAGTTACCCCCGGGCGGATCAGCCCCAGCATTTT.